This T cell receptor beta chain was captured by sequencing in a study of Graves' ophthalmopathy and Graves' hyperthyroidism. Study-wide points: The majority of expanded thyroid clonotypes above 0.001 frequency also occurred in blood.

The study recruited hyperthyroidism patients aged 18 to 65 who were newly diagnosed, under 2 months' duration. Germline loops: CDR1 MNHNS, CDR2 SASEGT. The CDR3 totals 14 residues. V dropped 6 bases and J dropped 5 bases, with 13 bases sitting between them. Transcripts of RNA were the source for amplifying TCR beta CDR3 regions. HTBI primers were used in a first-round RT-PCR, which preceded a second-round multiplex PCR. Using its own MiXCR run on the multiplex PCR reads, TCRdb lists one record per CDR3 protein. In the table there are about 400,000 distinct CDR3 sequences, 15% of which are singletons. Remarks on this clonotype: Its antigen is unknown.

The rearrangement links TRBV6-1 to TRBJ2-2, with D perhaps given as TRBD1 or TRBD2 (6 bases each). Specimen: peripheral blood. The sequence derives from a woman under 30 with stable Graves' hyperthyroidism. CDR3 DNA sequence: TGTGCCAGCAGGGGTGGAGGGGGAACCGGGGAGCTGTTTTTT. Amino acid sequence: CASRGGGGTGELFF.